The rows below give T cell receptor beta chains drawn from one sample of a study of T cell changes during pregnancy in multiple sclerosis. Profiled with immunoSEQ multiplex PCR; TCRdb holds only in-frame clones, not every one. This table has tens of thousands of clones, approximately 90% appearing once. The specimen was CD8+ T cells from peripheral blood mononuclear cells, collected in the second trimester of pregnancy. These receptors all come from a female donor with multiple sclerosis, enrolled in a pregnancy study. CDR3s include the opening cysteine and the closing phenylalanine or tryptophan. The D gene is left open where the match is weak. Clone size, where shown, is once, few, many, or a class for clones that have expanded.

d_gene: TRBD1
v_gene: TRBV29-1
j_gene: TRBJ2-2
len: 14
abundance: .
CDR3aa: CSGTGVANTGELFF
CDR3nt: TGCAGCGGTACAGGGGTGGCGAACACCGGGGAGCTGTTTTTT

d_gene: .
v_gene: TRBV7-3
j_gene: TRBJ2-7
len: 13
abundance: few
CDR3aa: CASSFLGAAEQYF
CDR3nt: TGTGCCAGCAGCTTTTTGGGGGCGGCCGAGCAGTACTTC

d_gene: .
v_gene: TRBV7-9
j_gene: TRBJ1-2
len: 13
abundance: once
CDR3aa: CASSLEQPYGYTF
CDR3nt: TGTGCCAGCAGCTTAGAACAGCCCTATGGCTACACCTTC

d_gene: .
v_gene: TRBV11-3
j_gene: TRBJ2-7
len: 14
abundance: .
CDR3aa: CASSQGSLTYEQYF
CDR3nt: TGTGCCAGCAGCCAGGGCAGTCTAACCTACGAGCAGTACTTC

d_gene: TRBD1
v_gene: TRBV11-3
j_gene: TRBJ1-1
len: 14
abundance: .
CDR3aa: CASSTDRAGTEAFF
CDR3nt: TGTGCCAGCAGCACAGACAGGGCGGGGACTGAAGCTTTCTTT

d_gene: .
v_gene: TRBV20-1
j_gene: TRBJ2-5
len: 11
abundance: .
CDR3aa: CSAPGLEAQYF
CDR3nt: TGCAGTGCTCCGGGCTTGGAGGCCCAGTACTTC

d_gene: .
v_gene: TRBV2
j_gene: TRBJ2-1
len: 14
abundance: .
CDR3aa: CASSDIGGDNEQFF
CDR3nt: TGTGCCAGCAGTGACATAGGGGGAGACAATGAGCAGTTCTTC

d_gene: .
v_gene: TRBV5-8
j_gene: TRBJ2-1
len: 11
abundance: .
CDR3aa: CASSSGSEQFF
CDR3nt: TGTGCCAGCAGCTCCGGGTCTGAGCAGTTCTTC

d_gene: .
v_gene: TRBV5-6
j_gene: TRBJ2-7
len: 15
abundance: .
CDR3aa: CASSFRLAAKYEQYF
CDR3nt: TGTGCCAGCAGCTTTCGGCTGGCAGCGAAATACGAGCAGTACTTC

d_gene: TRBD1
v_gene: TRBV11-2
j_gene: TRBJ2-7
len: 15
abundance: .
CDR3aa: CASSFPGQGAYEQYF
CDR3nt: TGTGCCAGCAGCTTCCCAGGACAGGGGGCTTACGAGCAGTACTTC

d_gene: .
v_gene: TRBV27
j_gene: TRBJ2-7
len: 13
abundance: .
CDR3aa: CASQLSMGSEQYF
CDR3nt: TGTGCCAGCCAGCTATCTATGGGCAGCGAGCAGTACTTC

d_gene: TRBD1
v_gene: TRBV5-6
j_gene: TRBJ1-1
len: 11
abundance: .
CDR3aa: CASSADRGAFF
CDR3nt: TGTGCCAGCAGCGCGGACAGGGGAGCTTTCTTT

d_gene: .
v_gene: TRBV27
j_gene: TRBJ2-7
len: 13
abundance: .
CDR3aa: CASSLSGSYEQYF
CDR3nt: TGTGCCAGCAGTTTAAGCGGCTCCTACGAGCAGTACTTC

d_gene: .
v_gene: TRBV27
j_gene: TRBJ1-4
len: 13
abundance: once
CDR3aa: CASSPRGAGKLFF
CDR3nt: TGTGCCAGCAGCCCCCGCGGGGCTGGGAAACTGTTTTTT

d_gene: .
v_gene: TRBV6-5
j_gene: TRBJ1-1
len: 15
abundance: .
CDR3aa: CASSYAEEGIAEAFF
CDR3nt: TGTGCCAGCAGTTACGCCGAGGAGGGGATCGCTGAAGCTTTCTTT

d_gene: .
v_gene: TRBV4-2
j_gene: TRBJ2-7
len: 13
abundance: .
CDR3aa: CASSQASQYEQYF
CDR3nt: TGTGCCAGCAGCCAAGCATCCCAGTACGAGCAGTACTTC

d_gene: TRBD2
v_gene: TRBV6-4
j_gene: TRBJ2-7
len: 15
abundance: few
CDR3aa: CASSLLAGGTYEQYF
CDR3nt: TGTGCCAGCAGTTTGCTAGCGGGGGGAACCTACGAGCAGTACTTC

d_gene: .
v_gene: TRBV9
j_gene: TRBJ1-4
len: 14
abundance: .
CDR3aa: CASSVEQGGEKLFF
CDR3nt: TGTGCCAGCAGCGTAGAACAGGGTGGGGAAAAACTGTTTTTT

d_gene: .
v_gene: TRBV28
j_gene: TRBJ2-7
len: 14
abundance: .
CDR3aa: CASSTRTETYEQYF
CDR3nt: TGTGCCAGCAGTACACGGACAGAAACCTACGAGCAGTACTTC

d_gene: .
v_gene: TRBV6-1
j_gene: TRBJ2-1
len: 16
abundance: .
CDR3aa: CASSEADWEVYNEQFF
CDR3nt: TGTGCCAGCAGTGAGGCCGACTGGGAGGTTTACAATGAGCAGTTCTTC

d_gene: .
v_gene: TRBV9
j_gene: TRBJ2-1
len: 14
abundance: .
CDR3aa: CASSVDGEVGEQFF
CDR3nt: TGTGCCAGCAGCGTAGACGGGGAGGTTGGTGAGCAGTTCTTC

d_gene: .
v_gene: TRBV13
j_gene: TRBJ2-2
len: 17
abundance: .
CDR3aa: CASSLVVEQGKTGELFF
CDR3nt: TGTGCCAGCAGCTTAGTAGTAGAACAGGGCAAGACCGGGGAGCTGTTTTTT

d_gene: .
v_gene: TRBV19
j_gene: TRBJ2-2
len: 15
abundance: once
CDR3aa: CASSIVEAHTGELFF
CDR3nt: TGTGCCAGTAGTATTGTGGAGGCCCACACCGGGGAGCTGTTTTTT

d_gene: .
v_gene: TRBV7-9
j_gene: TRBJ2-7
len: 13
abundance: few
CDR3aa: CASSGTGAYEQYF
CDR3nt: TGTGCCAGCAGCGGAACAGGAGCCTACGAGCAGTACTTC